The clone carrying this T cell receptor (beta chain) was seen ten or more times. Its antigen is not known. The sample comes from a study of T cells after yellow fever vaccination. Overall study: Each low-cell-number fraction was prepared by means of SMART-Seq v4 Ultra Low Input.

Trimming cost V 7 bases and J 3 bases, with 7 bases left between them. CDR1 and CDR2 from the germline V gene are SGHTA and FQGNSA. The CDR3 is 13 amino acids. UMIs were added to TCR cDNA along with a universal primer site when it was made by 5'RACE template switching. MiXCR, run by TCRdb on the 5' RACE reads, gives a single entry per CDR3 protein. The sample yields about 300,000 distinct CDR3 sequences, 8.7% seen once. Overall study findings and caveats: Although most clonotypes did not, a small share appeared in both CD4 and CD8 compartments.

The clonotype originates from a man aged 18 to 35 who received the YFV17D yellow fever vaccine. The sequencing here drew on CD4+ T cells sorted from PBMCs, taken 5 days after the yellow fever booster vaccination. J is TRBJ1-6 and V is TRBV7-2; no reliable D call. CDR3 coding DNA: TGTGCCAGCAAAACGGACTATAATTCACCCCTCCACTTT. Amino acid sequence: CASKTDYNSPLHF.